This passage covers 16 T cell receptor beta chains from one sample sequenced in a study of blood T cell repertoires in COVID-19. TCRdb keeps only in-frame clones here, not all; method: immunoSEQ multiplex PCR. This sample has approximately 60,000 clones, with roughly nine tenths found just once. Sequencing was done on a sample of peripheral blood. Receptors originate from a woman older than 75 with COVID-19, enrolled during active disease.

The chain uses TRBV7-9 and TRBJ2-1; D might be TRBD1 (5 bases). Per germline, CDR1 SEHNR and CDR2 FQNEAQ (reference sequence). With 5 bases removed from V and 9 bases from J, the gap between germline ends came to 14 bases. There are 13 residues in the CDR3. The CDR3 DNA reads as TGTGCCAGCAGCCAAAGTGGTACAGGTGAGCAGTTCTTC. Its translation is CASSQSGTGEQFF. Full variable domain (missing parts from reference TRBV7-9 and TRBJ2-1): DTGVSQNPRHKITKRGQNVTFRCDPISEHNRLYWYRQTLGQGPEFLTYFQNEAQLEKSRLLSDRFSAERPKGSFSTLEIQRTEQGDSAMYLCASSQSGTGEQFFGPGTRLTVL.

CDR3 nucleotides: TGTGCCAGCAGCAGCGGGGGAAACACCATATATTTT. Its protein product is CASSSGGNTIYF. This chain links TRBV7-3 with TRBJ1-3, with D unresolved. CDR3 size: 12 residues. V was cut by 5 bases and J by 4 bases, with 6 bases left in between. Germline V CDR1 and CDR2: SGHTA, FQGTGA.

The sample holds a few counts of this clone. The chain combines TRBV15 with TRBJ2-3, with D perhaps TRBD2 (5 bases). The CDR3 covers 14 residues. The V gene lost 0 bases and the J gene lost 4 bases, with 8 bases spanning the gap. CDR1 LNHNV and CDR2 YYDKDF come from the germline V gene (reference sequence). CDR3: CATSRELVPDTQYF. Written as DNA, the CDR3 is TGTGCCACCAGCAGAGAACTAGTTCCAGATACGCAGTATTTT.

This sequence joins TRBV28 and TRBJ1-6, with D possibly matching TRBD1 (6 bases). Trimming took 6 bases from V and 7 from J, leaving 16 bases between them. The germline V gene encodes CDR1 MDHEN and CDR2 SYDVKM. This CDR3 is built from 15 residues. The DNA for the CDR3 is TGTGCCAGCAGACCCGGGCCGACAGGAAATTCACCCCTCCACTTT. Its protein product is CASRPGPTGNSPLHF.

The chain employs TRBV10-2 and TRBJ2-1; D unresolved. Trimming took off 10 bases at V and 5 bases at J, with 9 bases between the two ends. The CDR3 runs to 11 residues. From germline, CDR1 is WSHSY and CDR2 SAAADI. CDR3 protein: CATMNHNEQFF. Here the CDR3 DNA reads TGCGCCACTATGAACCACAATGAGCAGTTCTTC.

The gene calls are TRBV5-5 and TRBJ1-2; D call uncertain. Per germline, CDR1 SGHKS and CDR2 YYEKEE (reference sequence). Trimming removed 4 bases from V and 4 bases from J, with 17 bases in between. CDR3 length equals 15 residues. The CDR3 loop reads CASSLEAPPFYGYTF. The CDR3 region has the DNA TGTGCCAGCAGCCTAGAGGCCCCCCCCTTCTATGGCTACACCTTC.

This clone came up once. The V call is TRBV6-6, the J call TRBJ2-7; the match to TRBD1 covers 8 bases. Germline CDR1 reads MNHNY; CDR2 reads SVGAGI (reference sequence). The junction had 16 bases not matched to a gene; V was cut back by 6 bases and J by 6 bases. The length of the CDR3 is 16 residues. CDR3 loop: CASRHKPGQVKREQYF. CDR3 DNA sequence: TGTGCCAGCAGGCATAAACCGGGACAGGTTAAACGCGAGCAGTACTTC.

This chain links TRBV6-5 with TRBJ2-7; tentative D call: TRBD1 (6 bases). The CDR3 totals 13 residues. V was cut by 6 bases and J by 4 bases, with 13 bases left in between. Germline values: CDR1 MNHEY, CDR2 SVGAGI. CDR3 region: CASSLEQGYEQYF. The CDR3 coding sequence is TGTGCCAGCAGCCTAGAACAGGGTTACGAGCAGTACTTC.

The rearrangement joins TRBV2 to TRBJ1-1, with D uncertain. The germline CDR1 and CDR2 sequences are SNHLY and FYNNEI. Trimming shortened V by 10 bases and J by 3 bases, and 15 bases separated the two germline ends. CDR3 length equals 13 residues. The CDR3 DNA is TGTGCCATCCCGGAGAGGGAGGACACTGAAGCTTTCTTT. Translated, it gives CAIPEREDTEAFF.

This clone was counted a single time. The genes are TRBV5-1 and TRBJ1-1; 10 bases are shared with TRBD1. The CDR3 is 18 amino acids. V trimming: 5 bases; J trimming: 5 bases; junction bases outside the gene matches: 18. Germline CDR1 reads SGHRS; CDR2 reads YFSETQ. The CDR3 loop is CASSFVPGTGVLRTEAFF. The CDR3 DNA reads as TGCGCCAGCAGTTTTGTCCCCGGGACAGGGGTTTTGAGGACTGAAGCTTTCTTT.

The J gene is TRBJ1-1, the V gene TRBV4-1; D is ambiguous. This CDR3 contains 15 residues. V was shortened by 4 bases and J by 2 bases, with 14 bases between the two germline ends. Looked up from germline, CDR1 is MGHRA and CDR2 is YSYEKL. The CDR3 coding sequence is TGCGCCAGCAGCCTTCTCCGGGGAACAAACACTGAAGCTTTCTTT. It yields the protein CASSLLRGTNTEAFF.

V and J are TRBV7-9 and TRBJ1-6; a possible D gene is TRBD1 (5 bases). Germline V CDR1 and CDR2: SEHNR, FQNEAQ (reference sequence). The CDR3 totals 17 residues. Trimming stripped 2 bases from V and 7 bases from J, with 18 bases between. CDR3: CASSLLSGTGGNSPLHF. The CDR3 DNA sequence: TGTGCCAGCAGCTTATTATCTGGGACCGGAGGGAATTCACCCCTCCACTTT.

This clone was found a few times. The chain's CDR3 is CASSLVWGRTNEKLFF. The CDR3, as DNA: TGCGCCAGCAGCTTGGTGTGGGGGCGGACTAATGAAAAACTGTTTTTT. The V gene is TRBV5-1, the J gene TRBJ1-4; D may be TRBD1 (6 bases). CDR1 SGHRS and CDR2 YFSETQ come from the germline V gene. CDR3 length: 16 amino acids. V was shortened by 0 bases and J by 2 bases, with 11 bases between the two germline ends.

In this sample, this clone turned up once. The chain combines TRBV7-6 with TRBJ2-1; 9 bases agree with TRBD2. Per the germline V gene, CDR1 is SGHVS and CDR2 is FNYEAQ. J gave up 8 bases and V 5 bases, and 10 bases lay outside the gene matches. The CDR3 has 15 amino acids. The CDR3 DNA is TGTGCCAGCAGCCAAGCCCTAGCGGGGATCTATGAGCAGTTCTTC. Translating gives CASSQALAGIYEQFF.

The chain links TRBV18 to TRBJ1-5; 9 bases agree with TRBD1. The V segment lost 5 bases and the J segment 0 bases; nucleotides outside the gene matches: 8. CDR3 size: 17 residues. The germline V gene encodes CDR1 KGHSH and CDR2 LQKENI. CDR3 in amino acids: CASSTGTGKNSNQPQHF. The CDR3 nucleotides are TGTGCCAGCTCAACTGGGACAGGGAAGAATAGCAATCAGCCCCAGCATTTT.

The CDR3 sequence is CASSQFYEVNTDTQYF. The CDR3 nucleotides are TGCGCCAGCAGCCAATTTTATGAGGTGAACACAGATACGCAGTATTTT. V and J are TRBV4-1 and TRBJ2-3; D not certain. V shed 2 bases and J shed 2 bases, with 14 bases lying between them. The germline CDR1 and CDR2 sequences are MGHRA and YSYEKL. This CDR3 contains 16 residues.